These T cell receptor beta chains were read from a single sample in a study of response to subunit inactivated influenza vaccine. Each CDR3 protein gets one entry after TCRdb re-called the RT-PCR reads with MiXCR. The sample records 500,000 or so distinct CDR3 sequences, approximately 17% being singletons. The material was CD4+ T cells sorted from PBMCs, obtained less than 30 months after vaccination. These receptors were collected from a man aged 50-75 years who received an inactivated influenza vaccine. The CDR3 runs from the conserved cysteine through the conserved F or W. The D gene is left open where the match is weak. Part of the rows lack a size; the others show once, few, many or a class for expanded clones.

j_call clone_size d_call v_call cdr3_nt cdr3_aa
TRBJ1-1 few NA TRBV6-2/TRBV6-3 TGTGCCAGCAGTCCAGGGGCGGGGTGGATCACTGAAGCTTTCTTT CASSPGAGWITEAFF
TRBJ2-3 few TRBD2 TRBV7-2 TGTGCCAGCAGCTTAGCATGGCTAGCGGGAAACACAGATACGCAGTATTTT CASSLAWLAGNTDTQYF
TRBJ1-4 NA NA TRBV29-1 TGCAGCGTGACAGCTTCTAATGAAAAACTGTTTTTT CSVTASNEKLFF
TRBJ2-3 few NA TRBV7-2 TGTGCCAGCAGCTTAGATGGCGCAGATACGCAGTATTTT CASSLDGADTQYF
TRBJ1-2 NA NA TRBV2 TGTGCCAGCAGTGAAGGGGAGACTAACTATGGCTACACCTTC CASSEGETNYGYTF
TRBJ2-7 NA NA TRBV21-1 TGTGCCAGCAGCAAAGAAGGGACTAAGAGGAGGTACGAGCAGTACTTC CASSKEGTKRRYEQYF
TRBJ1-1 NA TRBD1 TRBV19 TGTGCCAGTAGATCTGGGACAGGGCTTACTGAAGCTTTCTTT CASRSGTGLTEAFF
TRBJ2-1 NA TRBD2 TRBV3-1 TGTGCCAGCAGCCGGACTAGCGGGGTTGAGCAGTTCTTC CASSRTSGVEQFF
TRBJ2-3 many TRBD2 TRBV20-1 TGCAGTGCTAAACGACTAGCGGGTGGTACAGATACGCAGTATTTT CSAKRLAGGTDTQYF
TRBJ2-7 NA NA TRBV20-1 TGCAGTGCTAGAGCGTCGGGCGAGCAGTACTTC CSARASGEQYF
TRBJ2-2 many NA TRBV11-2 TGTGCCAGCAGGCCCTTCAAGGGCAGGGTGAACACCGGGGAGCTGTTTTTT CASRPFKGRVNTGELFF
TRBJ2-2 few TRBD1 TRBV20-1 TGCAGTGCGGGGGACAGTTCGAACACCGGGGAGCTGTTTTTT CSAGDSSNTGELFF
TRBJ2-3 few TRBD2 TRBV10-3 TGTGCCATCAGTGAGTCTCGGGGGGGTACAGATACGCAGTATTTT CAISESRGGTDTQYF
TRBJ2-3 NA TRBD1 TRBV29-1 TGCAGCCTGAGACCGGGACAGGGGGCAGATACGCAGTATTTT CSLRPGQGADTQYF
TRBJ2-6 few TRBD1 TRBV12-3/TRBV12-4 TGTGCCAGCAGTTACCCCGCCGGGACAGTAAGCTCTGGGGCCAACGTCCTGACTTTC CASSYPAGTVSSGANVLTF
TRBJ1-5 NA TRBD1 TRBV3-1 TGTGCCAGCAGCCAAGATCGGACAGGGAAAAGAGGGGGCAATCAGCCCCAGCATTTT CASSQDRTGKRGGNQPQHF
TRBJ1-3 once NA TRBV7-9 TGTGCCAGCAGCTCTGGACGGTACTCTGGAAACACCATATATTTT CASSSGRYSGNTIYF
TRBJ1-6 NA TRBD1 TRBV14 TGTGCCAGCAGCCTCTGGACAGGTTCCTCACCCCTCCACTTT CASSLWTGSSPLHF
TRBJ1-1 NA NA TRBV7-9 TGTGCCAGCAGCTTAGAGTCGGAGAAAACTGAAGCTTTCTTT CASSLESEKTEAFF
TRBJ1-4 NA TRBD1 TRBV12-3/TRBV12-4 TGTGCCAGCAGGCGAGACAGGGGTGAAAAACTGTTTTTT CASRRDRGEKLFF
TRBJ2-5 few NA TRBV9 TGTGCCAGCAGCGTAAATCCTAGCCCGCTGGAGACCCAGTACTTC CASSVNPSPLETQYF
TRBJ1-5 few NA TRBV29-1 TGCAGCGTGGGGACGGGGGATGGCAATCAGCCCCAGCATTTT CSVGTGDGNQPQHF
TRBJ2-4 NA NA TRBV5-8 TGTGCCAGCAGTCGGCCGGGACTCCAAGCCAAAAACATTCAGTACTTC CASSRPGLQAKNIQYF
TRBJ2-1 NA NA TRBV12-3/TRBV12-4 TGTGCCAGCAGTTTAGGGCAGGGCTCCTACGATGAGCAGTTCTTC CASSLGQGSYDEQFF
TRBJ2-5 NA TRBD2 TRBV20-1 TGCAGTGCTAGAGATCAAGTTCGGGGGGGCTTGGAGACCCAGTACTTC CSARDQVRGGLETQYF
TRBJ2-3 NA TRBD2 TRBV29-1 TGCAGCGTTGGTGTCCTAGCGGGAGTTCCAGATACGCAGTATTTT CSVGVLAGVPDTQYF
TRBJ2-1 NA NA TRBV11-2 TGTGCCAGCAGCTTCAACGGGGCAAACTCCTACAATGAGCAGTTCTTC CASSFNGANSYNEQFF
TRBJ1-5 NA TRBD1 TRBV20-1 TGCAGTGCTAAGACAGGGGGAAGCAATCAGCCCCAGCATTTT CSAKTGGSNQPQHF
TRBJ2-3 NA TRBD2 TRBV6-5 TGTGCCAGCAGTTATCGACTAGCGGGGTCTAGCACAGATACGCAGTATTTT CASSYRLAGSSTDTQYF
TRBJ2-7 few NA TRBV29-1 TGCAGCGTGGGGGGTCGACATATCTACGAGCAGTACTTC CSVGGRHIYEQYF
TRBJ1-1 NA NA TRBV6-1 TGTGCCGCCGGCGGGGGCACTGAAGCTTTCTTT CAAGGGTEAFF
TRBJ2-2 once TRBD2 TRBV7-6 TGTGCCAGCAGCTTATCGACTAGCGGACTCACGAACACCGGGGAGCTGTTTTTT CASSLSTSGLTNTGELFF
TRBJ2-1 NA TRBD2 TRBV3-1 TGTGCCAGCAGCCCCCAACTAGCGGGGAACAATGAGCAGTTCTTC CASSPQLAGNNEQFF
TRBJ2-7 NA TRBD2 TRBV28 TGTGCCACCACGGCGGGAGGGCCTACCTACGAGCAGTACTTC CATTAGGPTYEQYF